These 8 T cell receptor beta chains came from one sample sequenced in a study of cytomegalovirus exposure and HLA in healthy donors. TCRdb's copy holds only in-frame clones and misses some; the assay was immunoSEQ multiplex PCR. The sample consists of roughly 250,000 clones, more than 75% of them appearing once. Sequenced input: PBMCs. These receptors originate from a woman aged 25 to 45 in good health and CMV-seropositive.

The rearrangement joins TRBV7-3 to TRBJ1-2; D is uncertain. The CDR3 runs to 14 residues. The V end was cut by 2 bases, the J end by 4 bases, with 11 bases between. CDR1 is SGHTA, CDR2 FQGTGA, per germline. As DNA, the CDR3 is TGTGCCAGCAGCTTACAGGCTTCAGGCTATGGCTACACCTTC. It specifies CASSLQASGYGYTF. The variable domain in full, with the rest retrieved from reference TRBV7-3 and TRBJ1-2, is GAGVSQTPSNKVTEKGKYVELRCDPISGHTALYWYRQSLGQGPEFLIYFQGTGAADDSGLPNDRFFAVRPEGSVSTLKIQRTERGDSAVYLCASSLQASGYGYTFGSGTRLTVV.

This clone was counted once. The chain is built from TRBV25-1 and TRBJ1-4, with no clear D. The germline V gene has CDR1 MGHDK and CDR2 SYGVNS. The CDR3 extends over 16 amino acids. The V gene lost 1 base and the J gene lost 4 bases, with 13 bases spanning the gap. CDR3 residues: CASSELQEELNEKLFF. CDR3 sequence (DNA): TGTGCCAGCAGTGAATTGCAGGAGGAACTTAATGAAAAACTGTTTTTT. The full variable domain, rest sourced from reference TRBV25-1 and TRBJ1-4, is EADIYQTPRYLVIGTGKKITLECSQTMGHDKMYWYQQDPGMELHLIHYSYGVNSTEKGDLSSESTVSRIRTEHFPLTLESARPSHTSQYLCASSELQEELNEKLFFGSGTQLSVL.

The chain links TRBV19 to TRBJ2-3, with TRBD1 identical over 8 bases. Germline V CDR1 and CDR2: LNHDA, SQIVND (reference sequence). The CDR3 is 16 residues long. Trimming at V came to 6 bases and at J to 0 bases, leaving 8 bases not matched to a gene. The CDR3 is CASRQGATTSTDTQYF. The DNA for the CDR3 is TGTGCCAGTAGGCAGGGGGCCACAACTAGCACAGATACGCAGTATTTT.

The table lists this clone with a few counts. The J gene is TRBJ2-2, the V gene TRBV30, with D unclear. V was shortened by 3 bases and J by 0 bases, with 14 bases between the two germline ends. The CDR3 is 16 residues long. CDR1 and CDR2 (germline): GTSNPN, SVGIG (reference sequence). This CDR3 reads CAWSPLGRPNTGELFF. CDR3 coding DNA: TGTGCCTGGAGCCCCCTCGGCAGGCCGAACACCGGGGAGCTGTTTTTT.

This clone was seen only a few times. The chain uses TRBV5-4 and TRBJ1-4; 7 bases match TRBD1. Germline loops: CDR1 SGHNT, CDR2 YYREEE (reference sequence). The length of the CDR3 is 15 residues. V was pared by 0 bases and J by 1 base, with 0 bases of the junction left unmatched. CDR3 coding DNA: TGTGCCAGCAGCTTGGGACAGGGAACTAATGAAAAACTGTTTTTT. It codes for CASSLGQGTNEKLFF.

This chain joins TRBV11-3 and TRBJ2-7; 7 bases are shared with TRBD1. Germline CDR1 is SGHNT and CDR2 is YENEEA. J lost 6 bases, V lost 5 bases, and 13 bases had no gene match. The CDR3 covers 15 residues. As DNA, the CDR3 is TGTGCCAGCAGCCTACGACAGGGTCTGGGTTCCGAGCAGTACTTC. This encodes CASSLRQGLGSEQYF. Based on the CDR3 plus reference TRBV11-3 and TRBJ2-7, the full variable domain is EAGVVQSPRYKIIEKKQPVAFWCNPISGHNTLYWYLQNLGQGPELLIRYENEEAVDDSQLPKDRFSAERLKGVDSTLKIQPAELGDSAVYLCASSLRQGLGSEQYFGPGTRLTVT.

The chain uses TRBV28 and TRBJ2-7, with 7 bases matching TRBD1. Germline V gene data show CDR1 as MDHEN and CDR2 as SYDVKM. The CDR3 runs to 13 residues. The V gene end was trimmed by 6 bases and the J gene end by 1 base; junction bases not matched to a gene: 3. Here the CDR3 DNA reads TGTGCCAGCAGCCTACAGGGGTCCTACGAGCAGTACTTC. It specifies CASSLQGSYEQYF.

In its sample, this clone was seen once. This sample also contains other DNA sequences that code for the same CDR3. The rearrangement links TRBV5-1 to TRBJ1-3, with a possible D match to TRBD1 (6 bases). Trimming took off 4 bases at V and 2 bases at J, with 10 bases between the two ends. Germline values: CDR1 SGHRS, CDR2 YFSETQ. The CDR3 is 14 amino acids. The CDR3, as DNA: TGCGCCAGCAGCCTACAGGGAGCTGGAAACACCATATATTTT. It encodes CASSLQGAGNTIYF.